This T cell receptor beta chain was observed in a study of CD8 T cells in ankylosing spondylitis. Many counts were recorded for this clonotype. As yet, its antigen is unknown. As the method for making TCR beta libraries, quantitative 5'-RACE with molecular barcodes was used. TCRdb re-called the 5' RACE reads with MiXCR, one entry per CDR3 protein. Of just over 350,000 distinct CDR3 sequences in the sample, 20% were seen once. The V end was cut by 6 bases, the J end by 0 bases, with 15 bases between. The CDR3 consists of 15 residues. Germline V gives CDR1 DFQATT, CDR2 SNEGSKA (reference sequence). General observations from the study: Significant enrichment of disease-linked clones was reported in matched ankylosing spondylitis synovial fluid. Blood of patients with ankylosing spondylitis appeared to be characterized by a TCR beta motif of eight highly homologous variants.

The sequence derives from a male donor with ankylosing spondylitis or in good health (not recorded which). The sequenced sample was blood, either unsorted or a sorted T cell fraction (not recorded which). The rearrangement uses TRBV20-1 and TRBJ2-1; tentative D call: TRBD2 (6 bases). The CDR3 DNA follows: TGCAGTGCCCTCGATCACGGGAGCTCCTACAATGAGCAGTTCTTC. Translated, it gives CSALDHGSSYNEQFF.